This T cell receptor beta chain emerged from a study of blood T cell repertoires in COVID-19. Study information: The study drew acute and convalescent COVID-19 samples from the United States, Italy and Spain.

Authors' data handling: Reference gene primer amplification gave estimated nucleated cell counts. Profiled with immunoSEQ multiplex PCR; TCRdb holds only in-frame clones, not every one. The DNA gave D and trimming, while V, J and clone size come from that table. The data show under 200,000 clones, roughly 83% seen once. Sequences were obtained from peripheral blood. The receptor comes from a human donor in a cohort sampled during active COVID-19.

The CDR3 coding sequence is TGTGCCAGCAGTGCCGGACAGGTTAGGAGTAACTATGGCTACACCTTC. Protein: CASSAGQVRSNYGYTF. The chain recombines TRBV6-1 with TRBJ1-2, with TRBD1 identical over 7 bases. The length of the CDR3 is 16 residues. Germline V gene data show CDR1 as MNHNS and CDR2 as SASEGT. V was clipped by 4 bases and J by 1 base; unmatched bases: 9.